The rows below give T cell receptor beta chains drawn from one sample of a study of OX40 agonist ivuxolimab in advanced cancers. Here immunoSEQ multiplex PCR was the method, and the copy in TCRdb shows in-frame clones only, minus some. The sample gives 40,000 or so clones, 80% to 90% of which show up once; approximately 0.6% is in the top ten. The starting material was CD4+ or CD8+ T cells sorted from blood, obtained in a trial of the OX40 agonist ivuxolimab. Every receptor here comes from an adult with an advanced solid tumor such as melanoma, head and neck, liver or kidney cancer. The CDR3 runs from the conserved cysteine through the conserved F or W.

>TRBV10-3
CAITPAGGNSPLHF
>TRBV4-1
CASSQDWIDGKNYGYTF
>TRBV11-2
CASTLRTGSYEQYF
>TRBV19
CASSIAGPNTEAFF
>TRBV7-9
CASSQPGSNEQFF
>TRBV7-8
CASSLPARPEAFF
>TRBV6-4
CASRQQTRDTEAFF
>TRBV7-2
CASSQDRAETQYF
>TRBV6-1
CASFWTGGVSDTQYF
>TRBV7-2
CASSLIYEQYF
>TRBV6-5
CASSYSSNPKGETQYF
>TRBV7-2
CASSLASGVNTGELFF
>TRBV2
CASTDDTGELFF
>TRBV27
CASSFRGGSKTEAFF
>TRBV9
CASSPHHGSEKLFF
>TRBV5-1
CASSSPSDRAVYEQYF
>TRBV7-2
CASSSPTGLAKNIQYF
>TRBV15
CATSRDGGPGEKLFF
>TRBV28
CASRATGGYNSPLHF
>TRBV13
CASSFTDTQYF
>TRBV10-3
CAISERGQDPYNEQFF
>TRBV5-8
CASSFSAGLAGSNYNEQFF
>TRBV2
CASRSGPLETQYF
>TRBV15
CATSRGNRGLTNEKLFF
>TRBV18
CASSPNEADLGEQFF
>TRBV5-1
CASSLSGNSPLHF
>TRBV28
CASSLNWNTEAFF
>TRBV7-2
CASSLATQISGNTIYF
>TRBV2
CASTTSGLYGYTF
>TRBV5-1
CASSSMGQKYSYEQYF
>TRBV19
CASSIDHVAGSGAYTDTQYF
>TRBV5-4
CASRPGGTSTDTQYF
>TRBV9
CASSDSGGAYNEQFF
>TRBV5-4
CASSLSSSGGSQETQYF
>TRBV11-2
CASSLVSVQGNIQYF
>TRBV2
CASSAWTSGGASGELFF
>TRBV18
CASSPLGSLGSQPQHF
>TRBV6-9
CASRGAAVYEQYF
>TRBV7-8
CASSLRRGTYNEQFF
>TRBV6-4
CASSGTSGGAGNEQFF
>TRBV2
CASSFFDEQFF
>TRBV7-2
CASSFSPGGTSDF
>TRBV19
CASRTYRGLGTGELFF
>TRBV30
CAWSGGYEQYF